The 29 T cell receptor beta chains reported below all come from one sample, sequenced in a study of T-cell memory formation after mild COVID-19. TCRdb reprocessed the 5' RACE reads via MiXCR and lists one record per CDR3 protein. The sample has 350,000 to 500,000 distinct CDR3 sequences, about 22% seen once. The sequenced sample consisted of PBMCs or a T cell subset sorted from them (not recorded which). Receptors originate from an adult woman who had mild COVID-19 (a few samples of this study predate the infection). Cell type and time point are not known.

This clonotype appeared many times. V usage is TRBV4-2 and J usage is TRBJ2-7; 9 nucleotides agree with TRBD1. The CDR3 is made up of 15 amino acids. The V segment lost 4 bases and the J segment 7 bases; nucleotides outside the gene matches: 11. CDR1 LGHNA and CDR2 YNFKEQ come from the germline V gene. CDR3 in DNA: TGTGCCAGCAGCCGAGAACCACAGGGGGCGGGTGAGCAGTACTTC. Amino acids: CASSREPQGAGEQYF.

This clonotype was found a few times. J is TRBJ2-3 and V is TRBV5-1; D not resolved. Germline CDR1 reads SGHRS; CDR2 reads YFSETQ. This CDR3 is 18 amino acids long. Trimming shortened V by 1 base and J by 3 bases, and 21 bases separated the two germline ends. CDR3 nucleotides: TGCGCCAGCAGCTTGTCTGGGCAAGCCCTACTTTCTACAGATACGCAGTATTTT. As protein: CASSLSGQALLSTDTQYF. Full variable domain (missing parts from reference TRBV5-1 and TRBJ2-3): KAGVTQTPRYLIKTRGQQVTLSCSPISGHRSVSWYQQTPGQGLQFLFEYFSETQRNKGNFPGRFSGRQFSNSRSEMNVSTLELGDSALYLCASSLSGQALLSTDTQYFGPGTRLTVL.

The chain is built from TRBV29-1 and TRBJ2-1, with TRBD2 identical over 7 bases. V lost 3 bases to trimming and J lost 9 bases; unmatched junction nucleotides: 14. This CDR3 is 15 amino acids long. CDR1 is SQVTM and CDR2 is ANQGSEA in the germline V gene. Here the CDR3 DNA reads TGCAGCGTTGAGGGAGGGGTTCCCCAACCGGGTGAGCAGTTCTTC. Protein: CSVEGGVPQPGEQFF.

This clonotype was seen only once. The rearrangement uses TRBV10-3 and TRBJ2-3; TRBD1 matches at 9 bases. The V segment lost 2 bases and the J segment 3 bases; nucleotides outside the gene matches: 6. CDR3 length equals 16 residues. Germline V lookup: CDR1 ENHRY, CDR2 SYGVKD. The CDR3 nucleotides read TGTGCCATCAGTGAGGAAGGACAGGGGATGACAGATACGCAGTATTTT. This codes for CAISEEGQGMTDTQYF.

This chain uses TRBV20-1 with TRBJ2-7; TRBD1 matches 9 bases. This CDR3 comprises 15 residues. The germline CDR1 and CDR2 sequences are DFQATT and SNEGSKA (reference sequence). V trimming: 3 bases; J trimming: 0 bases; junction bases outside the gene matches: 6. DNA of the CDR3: TGCAGTGCTAGGACCGGGACAGGGAGCTCCTACGAGCAGTACTTC. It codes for CSARTGTGSSYEQYF.

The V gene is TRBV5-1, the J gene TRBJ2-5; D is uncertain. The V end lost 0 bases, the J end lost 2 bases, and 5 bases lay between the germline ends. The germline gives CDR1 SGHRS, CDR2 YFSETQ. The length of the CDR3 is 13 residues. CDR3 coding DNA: TGCGCCAGCAGCTTGGCGCTGCAAGAGACCCAGTACTTC. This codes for CASSLALQETQYF. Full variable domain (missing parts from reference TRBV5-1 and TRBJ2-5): KAGVTQTPRYLIKTRGQQVTLSCSPISGHRSVSWYQQTPGQGLQFLFEYFSETQRNKGNFPGRFSGRQFSNSRSEMNVSTLELGDSALYLCASSLALQETQYFGPGTRLLVL.

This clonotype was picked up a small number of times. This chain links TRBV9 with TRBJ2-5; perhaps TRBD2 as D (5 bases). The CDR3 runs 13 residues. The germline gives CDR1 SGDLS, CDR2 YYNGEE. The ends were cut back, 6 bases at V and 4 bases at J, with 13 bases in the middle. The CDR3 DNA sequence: TGTGCCAGCACCCCGGCGGGCGGAGAGACCCAGTACTTC. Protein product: CASTPAGGETQYF.

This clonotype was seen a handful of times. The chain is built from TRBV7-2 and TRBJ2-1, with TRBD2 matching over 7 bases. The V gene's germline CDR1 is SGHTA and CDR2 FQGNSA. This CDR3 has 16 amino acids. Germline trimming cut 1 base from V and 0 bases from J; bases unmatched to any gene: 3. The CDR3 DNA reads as TGTGCCAGCAGCTTAGAGAGCGGGGCCTCCTACAATGAGCAGTTCTTC. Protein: CASSLESGASYNEQFF.

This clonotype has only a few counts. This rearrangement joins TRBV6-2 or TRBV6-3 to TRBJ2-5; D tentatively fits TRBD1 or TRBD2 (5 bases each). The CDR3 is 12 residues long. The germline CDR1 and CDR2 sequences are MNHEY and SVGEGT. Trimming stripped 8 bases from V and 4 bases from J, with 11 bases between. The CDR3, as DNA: TGTGCCAGCGGAGGAAGGGGAGAGACCCAGTACTTC. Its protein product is CASGGRGETQYF.

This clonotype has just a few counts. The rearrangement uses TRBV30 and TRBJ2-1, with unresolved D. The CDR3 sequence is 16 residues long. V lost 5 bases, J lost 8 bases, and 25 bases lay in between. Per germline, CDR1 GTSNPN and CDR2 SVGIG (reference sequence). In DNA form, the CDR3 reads TGTGCCTGGGGCTACTCTTGGCGGCCAGGCACGGATGAGCAGTTCTTC. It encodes CAWGYSWRPGTDEQFF.

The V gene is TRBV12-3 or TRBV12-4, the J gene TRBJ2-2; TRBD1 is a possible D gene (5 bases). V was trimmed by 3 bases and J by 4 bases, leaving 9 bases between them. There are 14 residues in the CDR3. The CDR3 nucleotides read TGTGCCAGCAGTTTTTCAGGGATCACCGGGGAGCTGTTTTTT. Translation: CASSFSGITGELFF.

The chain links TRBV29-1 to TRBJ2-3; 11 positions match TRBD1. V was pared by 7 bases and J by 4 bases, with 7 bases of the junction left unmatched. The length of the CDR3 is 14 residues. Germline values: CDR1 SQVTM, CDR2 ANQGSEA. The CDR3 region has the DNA TGCAGCGCTGCAGGGGGACAGGGGGCAGATACGCAGTATTTT. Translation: CSAAGGQGADTQYF.

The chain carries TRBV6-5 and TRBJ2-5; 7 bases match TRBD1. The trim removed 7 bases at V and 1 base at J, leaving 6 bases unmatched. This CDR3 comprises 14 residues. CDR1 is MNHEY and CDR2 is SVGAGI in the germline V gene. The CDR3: CASKTGSIQETQYF. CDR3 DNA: TGTGCCAGCAAGACAGGGTCGATCCAAGAGACCCAGTACTTC.

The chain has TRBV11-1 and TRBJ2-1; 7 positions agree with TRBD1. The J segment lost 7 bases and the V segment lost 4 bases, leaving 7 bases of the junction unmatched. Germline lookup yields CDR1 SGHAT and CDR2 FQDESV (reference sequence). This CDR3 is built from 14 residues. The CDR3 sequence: CASSSGGSVNEQFF. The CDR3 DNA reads TGTGCCAGCAGCTCAGGGGGTTCTGTTAATGAGCAGTTCTTC. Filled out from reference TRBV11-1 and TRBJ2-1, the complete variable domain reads EAEVAQSPRYKITEKSQAVAFWCDPISGHATLYWYRQILGQGPELLVQFQDESVVDDSQLPKDRFSAERLKGVDSTLKIQPAELGDSAMYLCASSSGGSVNEQFFGPGTRLTVL.

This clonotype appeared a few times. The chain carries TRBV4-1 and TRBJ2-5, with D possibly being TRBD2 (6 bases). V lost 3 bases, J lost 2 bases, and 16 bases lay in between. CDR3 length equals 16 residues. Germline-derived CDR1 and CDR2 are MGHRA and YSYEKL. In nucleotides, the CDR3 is TGCGCCAGCAGCCAGGGACTCGGGACGGAACAAGAGACCCAGTACTTC. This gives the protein CASSQGLGTEQETQYF.

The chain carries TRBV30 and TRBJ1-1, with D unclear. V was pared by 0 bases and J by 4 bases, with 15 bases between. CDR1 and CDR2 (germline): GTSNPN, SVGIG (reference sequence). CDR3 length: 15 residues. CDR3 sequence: CAWSVLGRSVTEAFF. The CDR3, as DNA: TGTGCCTGGAGTGTATTAGGACGGTCGGTCACTGAAGCTTTCTTT.

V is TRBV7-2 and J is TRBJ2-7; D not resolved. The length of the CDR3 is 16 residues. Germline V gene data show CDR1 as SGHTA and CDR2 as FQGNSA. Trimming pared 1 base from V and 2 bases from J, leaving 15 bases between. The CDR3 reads CASSLVTVRKAYEQYF. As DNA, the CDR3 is TGTGCCAGCAGCTTAGTGACGGTTCGTAAAGCCTACGAGCAGTACTTC.

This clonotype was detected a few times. The CDR3 here is CSVWILGAGELFF. The CDR3 bases are TGCAGCGTTTGGATTCTAGGGGCCGGGGAGCTGTTTTTT. The chain combines TRBV29-1 with TRBJ2-2, with D maybe TRBD1 (5 bases). The CDR3 has 13 amino acids. Deletions cut 5 bases from V and 6 bases from J, with 13 bases between. CDR1 is SQVTM, CDR2 ANQGSEA, per germline.

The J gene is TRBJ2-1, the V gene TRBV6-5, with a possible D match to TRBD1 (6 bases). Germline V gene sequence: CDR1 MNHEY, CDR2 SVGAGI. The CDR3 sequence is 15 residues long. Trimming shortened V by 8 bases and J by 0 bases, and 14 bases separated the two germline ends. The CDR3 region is CASALQGTSYNEQFF. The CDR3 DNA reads TGTGCCAGCGCTCTTCAGGGGACCTCCTACAATGAGCAGTTCTTC.

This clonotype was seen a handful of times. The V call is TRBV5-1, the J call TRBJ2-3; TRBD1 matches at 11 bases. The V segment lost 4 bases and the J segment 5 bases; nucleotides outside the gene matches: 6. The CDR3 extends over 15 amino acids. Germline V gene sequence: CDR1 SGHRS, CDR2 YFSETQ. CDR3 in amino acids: CASSPGTGGRDTQYF. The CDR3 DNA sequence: TGCGCCAGCAGCCCCGGGACAGGGGGGAGAGATACGCAGTATTTT.

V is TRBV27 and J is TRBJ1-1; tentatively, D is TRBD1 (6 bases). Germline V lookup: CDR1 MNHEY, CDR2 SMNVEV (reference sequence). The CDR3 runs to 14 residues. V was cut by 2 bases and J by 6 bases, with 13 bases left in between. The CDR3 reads CASSLIGTIPEAFF. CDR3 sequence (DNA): TGTGCCAGCAGTTTAATCGGGACAATCCCTGAAGCTTTCTTT.

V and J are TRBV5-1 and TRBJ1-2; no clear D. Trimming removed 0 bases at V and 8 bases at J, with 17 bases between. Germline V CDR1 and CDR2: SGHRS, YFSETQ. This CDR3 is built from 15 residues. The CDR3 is CASSLGEAATGGYTF. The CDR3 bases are TGCGCCAGCAGCTTGGGGGAGGCAGCAACTGGAGGCTACACCTTC.

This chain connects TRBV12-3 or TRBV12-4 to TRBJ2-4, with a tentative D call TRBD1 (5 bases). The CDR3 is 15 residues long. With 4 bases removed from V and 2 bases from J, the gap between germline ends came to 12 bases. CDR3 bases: TGTGCCAGCAGTTGGGGCCAGAGGACCAAAAACATTCAGTACTTC. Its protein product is CASSWGQRTKNIQYF.

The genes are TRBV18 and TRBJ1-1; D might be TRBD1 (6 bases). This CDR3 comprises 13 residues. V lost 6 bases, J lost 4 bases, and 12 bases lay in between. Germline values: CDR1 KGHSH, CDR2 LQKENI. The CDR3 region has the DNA TGTGCCAGCTCCCCAGACAGGTTCACTGAAGCTTTCTTT. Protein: CASSPDRFTEAFF.

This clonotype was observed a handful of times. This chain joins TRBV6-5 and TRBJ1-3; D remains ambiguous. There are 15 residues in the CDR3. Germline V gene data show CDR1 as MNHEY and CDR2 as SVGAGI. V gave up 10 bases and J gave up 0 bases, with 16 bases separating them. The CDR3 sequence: CATTQTGYSGNTIYF. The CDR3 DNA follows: TGTGCCACCACTCAAACCGGATACTCTGGAAACACCATATATTTT.

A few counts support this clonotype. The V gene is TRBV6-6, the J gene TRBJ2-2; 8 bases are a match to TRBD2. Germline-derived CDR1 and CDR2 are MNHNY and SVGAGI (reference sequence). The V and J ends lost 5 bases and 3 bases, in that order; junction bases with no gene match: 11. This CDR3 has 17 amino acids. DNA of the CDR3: TGTGCCAGCAGTCTTGCGATAGCGGGAATTGACACCGGGGAGCTGTTTTTT. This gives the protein CASSLAIAGIDTGELFF.

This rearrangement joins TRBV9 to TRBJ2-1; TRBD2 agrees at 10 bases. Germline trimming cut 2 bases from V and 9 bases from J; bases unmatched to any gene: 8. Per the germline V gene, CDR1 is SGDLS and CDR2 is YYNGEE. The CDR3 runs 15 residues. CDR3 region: CASSVDLAGVAEQFF. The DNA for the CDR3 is TGTGCCAGCAGCGTTGATCTAGCGGGAGTGGCTGAGCAGTTCTTC. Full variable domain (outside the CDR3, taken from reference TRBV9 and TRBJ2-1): DSGVTQTPKHLITATGQRVTLRCSPRSGDLSVYWYQQSLDQGLQFLIQYYNGEERAKGNILERFSAQQFPDLHSELNLSSLELGDSALYFCASSVDLAGVAEQFFGPGTRLTVL.

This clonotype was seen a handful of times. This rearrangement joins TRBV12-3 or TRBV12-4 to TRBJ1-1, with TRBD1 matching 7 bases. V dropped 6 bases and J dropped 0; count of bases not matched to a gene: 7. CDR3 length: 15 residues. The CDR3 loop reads CASRLRTGMNTEAFF. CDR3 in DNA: TGTGCCAGCAGGTTAAGGACAGGCATGAACACTGAAGCTTTCTTT.

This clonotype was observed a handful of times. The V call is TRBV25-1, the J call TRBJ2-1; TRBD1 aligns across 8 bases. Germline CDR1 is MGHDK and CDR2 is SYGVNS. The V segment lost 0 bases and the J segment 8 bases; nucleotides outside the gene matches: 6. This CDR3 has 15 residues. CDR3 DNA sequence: TGTGCCAGCAGTGAATATCCACAGGGGGGCTATGAGCAGTTCTTC. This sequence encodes CASSEYPQGGYEQFF. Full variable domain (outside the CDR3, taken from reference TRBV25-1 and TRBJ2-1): EADIYQTPRYLVIGTGKKITLECSQTMGHDKMYWYQQDPGMELHLIHYSYGVNSTEKGDLSSESTVSRIRTEHFPLTLESARPSHTSQYLCASSEYPQGGYEQFFGPGTRLTVL.